This is a list of T cell receptor beta chains from one sample in a study of shared clonotypes between healthy human individuals. The data were produced by immunoSEQ multiplex PCR, yet TCRdb's version contains in-frame clones alone and is incomplete. Of around 1,100,000 clones in the sample, approximately 75% were seen once. Sequences were obtained from memory CD4+ T cells from PBMCs. The receptors originated from a man younger than 35 in good health. Some clones in this sample may be carry-over from other donors' samples. Each CDR3 is given with its conserved first and last residue. The order of the fields is V gene, J gene, clone size, D gene, CDR3 protein, CDR3 DNA. A D gene is named only where the DNA matches it firmly. Clone size is given for some rows only: seen once, a few or many times, or a class if the clone is expanded.

TRBV27	TRBJ1-1	NA	NA	CASSFWAGDTEAFF	TGTGCCAGCAGTTTTTGGGCCGGGGACACTGAAGCTTTCTTT
TRBV30	TRBJ2-5	NA	NA	CAWNPDGRETQYF	TGTGCCTGGAATCCGGACGGGCGGGAGACCCAGTACTTC
TRBV7-9	TRBJ2-6	NA	TRBD1	CASRITTGTGTSGANVLTF	TGTGCCAGCAGAATTACGACCGGGACAGGTACCTCTGGGGCCAACGTCCTGACTTTC
TRBV6-5	TRBJ1-5	NA	TRBD1	CASSYSMTGNQPQHF	TGTGCCAGCAGTTACTCGATGACAGGGAATCAGCCCCAGCATTTT
TRBV11-2	TRBJ2-7	many	NA	CASSLGSYEQYF	TGTGCCAGCAGCTTAGGTAGCTACGAGCAGTACTTC
TRBV30	TRBJ2-3	NA	TRBD1	CAWSPTGNAQYF	TGTGCCTGGAGTCCGACAGGGAACGCGCAGTATTTT
TRBV29-1	TRBJ1-1	NA	NA	CSVTGFGNTEAFF	TGCAGCGTTACAGGGTTCGGGAACACTGAAGCTTTCTTT
TRBV29-1	TRBJ1-1	NA	TRBD1	CSVANRGRNTEAFF	TGCAGCGTTGCCAACAGGGGGAGGAACACTGAAGCTTTCTTT
TRBV25-1	TRBJ1-1	few	NA	CASSDTRKRNTEAFF	TGTGCCAGCAGTGATACCAGAAAGCGGAACACTGAAGCTTTCTTT
TRBV10-1	TRBJ1-1	NA	NA	CASSGDNTEAFF	TGCGCCAGCAGTGGAGATAACACTGAAGCTTTCTTT
TRBV5-1	TRBJ1-6	NA	NA	CASSPETLGAPLHF	TGCGCCAGCAGCCCGGAGACCCTCGGGGCGCCCCTCCACTTT